Listed here is a single TCR beta chain. TCRdb passed the 5' RACE reads through MiXCR, listing each CDR3 protein once. The sample records approximately 96,000 distinct CDR3 sequences, 8% to 10% being singletons. These data originate in a study of T cells after yellow fever vaccination. General observations from the study: Contaminating bulk clonotypes could be abundant in FACS-sorted repertoires.

Germline assignment: CDR1 SQVTM and CDR2 ANQGSEA. J gave up 0 bases and V 5 bases, and 5 bases lay outside the gene matches. The CDR3 is 14 amino acids. Sequenced material: CD8+ T cells not binding an NS4B(214-222) dextramer, sorted from PBMCs, taken roughly 14 days after the first yellow fever vaccination. The TCR comes from a man between 18 and 29 years old who received the YFV17D yellow fever vaccine. V and J are TRBV29-1 and TRBJ2-7, with 9 bases matching TRBD1. CDR3 nucleotides: TGCAGCGTTTTAGGGACAGGGTTCTCCTACGAGCAGTACTTC. Translation gives CSVLGTGFSYEQYF.